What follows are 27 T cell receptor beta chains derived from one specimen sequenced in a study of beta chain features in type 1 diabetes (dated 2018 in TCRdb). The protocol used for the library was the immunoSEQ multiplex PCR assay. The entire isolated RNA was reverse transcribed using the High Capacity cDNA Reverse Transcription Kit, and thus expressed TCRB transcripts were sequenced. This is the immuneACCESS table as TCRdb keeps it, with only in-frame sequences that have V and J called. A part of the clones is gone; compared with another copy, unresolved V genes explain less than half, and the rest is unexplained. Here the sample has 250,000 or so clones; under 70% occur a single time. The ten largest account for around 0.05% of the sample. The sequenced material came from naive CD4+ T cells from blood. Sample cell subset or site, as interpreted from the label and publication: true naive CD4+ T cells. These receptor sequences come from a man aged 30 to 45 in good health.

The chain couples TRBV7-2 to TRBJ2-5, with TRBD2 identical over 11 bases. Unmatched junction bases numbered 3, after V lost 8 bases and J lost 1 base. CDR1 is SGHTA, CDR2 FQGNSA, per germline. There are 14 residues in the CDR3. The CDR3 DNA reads TGTGCCAGCGGGACTAGCGGATCCCAAGAGACCCAGTACTTC. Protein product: CASGTSGSQETQYF.

The CDR3 here is CASSGRGTVYEQYF. CDR3 DNA: TGTGCCAGCAGTGGCCGCGGGACAGTCTACGAGCAGTACTTC. The rearrangement joins TRBV25-1 to TRBJ2-7; D possibly corresponds to TRBD1 (7 bases). Deletions cut 4 bases from V and 3 bases from J, with 13 bases between. There are 14 residues in the CDR3. Per germline, CDR1 MGHDK and CDR2 SYGVNS.

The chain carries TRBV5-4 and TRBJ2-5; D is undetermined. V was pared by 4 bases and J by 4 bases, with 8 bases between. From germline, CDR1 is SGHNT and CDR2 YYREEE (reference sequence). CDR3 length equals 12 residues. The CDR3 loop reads CASSLTPETQYF. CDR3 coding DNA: TGTGCCAGCAGCCTCACCCCAGAGACCCAGTACTTC.

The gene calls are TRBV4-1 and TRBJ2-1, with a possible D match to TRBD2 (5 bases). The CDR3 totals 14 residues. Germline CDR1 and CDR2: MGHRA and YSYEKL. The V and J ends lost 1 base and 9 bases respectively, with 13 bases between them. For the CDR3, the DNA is TGCGCCAGCAGCCAAGCGGGCAGAGGGAGTGAGCAGTTCTTC. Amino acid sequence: CASSQAGRGSEQFF.

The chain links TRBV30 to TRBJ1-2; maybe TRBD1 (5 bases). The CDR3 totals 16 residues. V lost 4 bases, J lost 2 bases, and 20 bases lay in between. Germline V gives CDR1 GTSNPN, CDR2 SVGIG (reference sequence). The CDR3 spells CAWINPRDGENYGYTF. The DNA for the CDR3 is TGTGCCTGGATCAACCCTCGGGACGGAGAAAACTATGGCTACACCTTC.

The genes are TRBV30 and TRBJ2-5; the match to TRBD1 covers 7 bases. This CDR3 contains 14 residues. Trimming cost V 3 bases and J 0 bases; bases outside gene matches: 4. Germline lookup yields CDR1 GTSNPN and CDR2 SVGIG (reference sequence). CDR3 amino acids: CAWRRQGYQETQYF. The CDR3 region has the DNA TGTGCCTGGAGGCGACAGGGTTACCAAGAGACCCAGTACTTC.

In DNA, the CDR3 is TGCAGCGTCGGAGACCGGGGACTAGCGGTGAATACGCAGTATTTT. It is translated as CSVGDRGLAVNTQYF. This sequence joins TRBV29-1 and TRBJ2-3; the match to TRBD2 covers 11 bases. Trimming at V came to 6 bases and at J to 7 bases, leaving 12 bases not matched to a gene. Germline-derived CDR1 and CDR2 are SQVTM and ANQGSEA. The CDR3 spans 15 residues.

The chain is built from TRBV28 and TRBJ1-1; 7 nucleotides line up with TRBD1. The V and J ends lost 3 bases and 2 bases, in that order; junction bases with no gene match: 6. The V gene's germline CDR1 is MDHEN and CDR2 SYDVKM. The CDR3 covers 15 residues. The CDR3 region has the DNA TGTGCCAGCAGTTTGCCGGGACAGAGAAACACTGAAGCTTTCTTT. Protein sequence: CASSLPGQRNTEAFF. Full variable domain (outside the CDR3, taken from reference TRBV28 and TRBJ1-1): DVKVTQSSRYLVKRTGEKVFLECVQDMDHENMFWYRQDPGLGLRLIYFSYDVKMKEKGDIPEGYSVSREKKERFSLILESASTNQTSMYLCASSLPGQRNTEAFFGQGTRLTVV.

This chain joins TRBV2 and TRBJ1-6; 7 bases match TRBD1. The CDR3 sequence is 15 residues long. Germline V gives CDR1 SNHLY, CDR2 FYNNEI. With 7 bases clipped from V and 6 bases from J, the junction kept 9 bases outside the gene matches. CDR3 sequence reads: CASTWGDRFNSPLHF. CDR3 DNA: TGTGCCAGCACCTGGGGGGACAGATTTAATTCACCCCTCCACTTT.

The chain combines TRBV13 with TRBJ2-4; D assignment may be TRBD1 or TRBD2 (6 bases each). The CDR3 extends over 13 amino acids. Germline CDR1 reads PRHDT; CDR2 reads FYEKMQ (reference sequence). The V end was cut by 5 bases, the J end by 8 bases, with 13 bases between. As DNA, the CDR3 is TGTGCCAGCAGCCGCCGGAGGGGGGACATTCAGTACTTC. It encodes CASSRRRGDIQYF.

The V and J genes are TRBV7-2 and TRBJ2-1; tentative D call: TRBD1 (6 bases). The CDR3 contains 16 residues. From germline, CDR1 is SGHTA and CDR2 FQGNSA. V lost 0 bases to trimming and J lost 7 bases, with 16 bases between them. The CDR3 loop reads CASSLAPIRGGNEQFF. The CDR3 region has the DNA TGTGCCAGCAGCTTAGCACCTATCAGGGGTGGTAATGAGCAGTTCTTC.

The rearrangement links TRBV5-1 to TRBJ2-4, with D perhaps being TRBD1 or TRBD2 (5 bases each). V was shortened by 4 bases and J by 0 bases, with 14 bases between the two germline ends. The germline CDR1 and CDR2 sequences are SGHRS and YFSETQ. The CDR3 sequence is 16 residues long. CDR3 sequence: CASSQRDVLAKNIQYF. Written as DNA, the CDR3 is TGCGCCAGCAGCCAACGGGACGTCCTAGCCAAAAACATTCAGTACTTC.

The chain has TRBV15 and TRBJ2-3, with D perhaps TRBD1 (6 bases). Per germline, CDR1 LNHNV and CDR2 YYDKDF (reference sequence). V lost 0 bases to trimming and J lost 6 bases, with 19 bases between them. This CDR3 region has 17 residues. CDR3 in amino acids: CATSRDRAGARLDTQYF. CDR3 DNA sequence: TGTGCCACCAGCAGAGATCGGGCAGGGGCGCGGTTGGATACGCAGTATTTT.

CDR3 DNA: TGCAGTGCTAGAGATTTCGAAAAGTCCACCTTC. Translation: CSARDFEKSTF. This rearrangement joins TRBV20-1 to TRBJ1-2; D gene unclear. The germline V and J ends were trimmed by 0 bases and 13 bases, with 12 bases remaining between them. Looked up from germline, CDR1 is DFQATT and CDR2 is SNEGSKA (reference sequence). The CDR3 is made up of 11 amino acids.

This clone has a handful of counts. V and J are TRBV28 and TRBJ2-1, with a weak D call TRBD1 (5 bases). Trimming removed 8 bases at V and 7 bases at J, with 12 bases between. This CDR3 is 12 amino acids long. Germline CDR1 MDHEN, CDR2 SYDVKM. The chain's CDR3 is CASWSQVNEQFF. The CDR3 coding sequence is TGTGCCAGCTGGTCACAGGTTAATGAGCAGTTCTTC.

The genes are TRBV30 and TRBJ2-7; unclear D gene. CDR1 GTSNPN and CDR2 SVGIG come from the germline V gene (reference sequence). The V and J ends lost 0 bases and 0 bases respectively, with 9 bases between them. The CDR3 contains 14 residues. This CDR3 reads CAWSVHGSSYEQYF. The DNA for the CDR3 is TGTGCCTGGAGTGTACATGGCAGCTCCTACGAGCAGTACTTC.

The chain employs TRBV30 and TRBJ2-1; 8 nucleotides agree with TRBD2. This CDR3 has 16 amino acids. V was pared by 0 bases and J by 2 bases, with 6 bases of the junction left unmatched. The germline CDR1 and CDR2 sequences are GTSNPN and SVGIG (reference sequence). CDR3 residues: CAWSVSLAGAYNEQFF. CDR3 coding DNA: TGTGCCTGGAGTGTCTCCCTAGCGGGCGCCTACAATGAGCAGTTCTTC. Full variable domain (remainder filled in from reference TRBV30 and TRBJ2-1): SQTIHQWPATLVQPVGSPLSLECTVEGTSNPNLYWYRQAAGRGLQLLFYSVGIGQISSEVPQNLSASRPQDRQFILSSKKLLLSDSGFYLCAWSVSLAGAYNEQFFGPGTRLTVL.

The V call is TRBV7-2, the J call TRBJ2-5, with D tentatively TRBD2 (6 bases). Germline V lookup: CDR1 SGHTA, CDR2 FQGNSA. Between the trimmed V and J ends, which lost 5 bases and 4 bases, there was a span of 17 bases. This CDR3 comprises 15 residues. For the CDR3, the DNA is TGTGCCAGCAGCCCCAAGGTCGGGAGTCGAGAGACCCAGTACTTC. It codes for CASSPKVGSRETQYF. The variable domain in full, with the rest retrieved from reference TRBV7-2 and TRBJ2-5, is GAGVSQSPSNKVTEKGKDVELRCDPISGHTALYWYRQSLGQGLEFLIYFQGNSAPDKSGLPSDRFSAERTGGSVSTLTIQRTQQEDSAVYLCASSPKVGSRETQYFGPGTRLLVL.

CDR3 nucleotide sequence: TGTGCCTTCGACAGAGACGAAGAGACGCAGTATTTT. Its translation is CAFDRDEETQYF. J is TRBJ2-3 and V is TRBV30, with D tentatively TRBD1 (5 bases). Germline CDR1 and CDR2: GTSNPN and SVGIG (reference sequence). The CDR3 is 12 amino acids. V lost 7 bases and J lost 9, with 17 bases in between.

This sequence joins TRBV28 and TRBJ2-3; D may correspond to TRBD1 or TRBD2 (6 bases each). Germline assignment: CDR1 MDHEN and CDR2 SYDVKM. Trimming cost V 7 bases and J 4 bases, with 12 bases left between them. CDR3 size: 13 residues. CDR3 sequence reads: CASTGGGSDTQYF. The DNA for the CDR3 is TGTGCCAGCACCGGAGGGGGATCAGATACGCAGTATTTT.

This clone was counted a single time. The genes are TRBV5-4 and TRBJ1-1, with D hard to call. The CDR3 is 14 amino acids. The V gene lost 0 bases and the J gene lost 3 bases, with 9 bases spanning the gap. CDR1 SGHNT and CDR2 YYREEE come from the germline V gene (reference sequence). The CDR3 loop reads CASSLDYGDTEAFF. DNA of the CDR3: TGTGCCAGCAGCTTGGACTACGGAGACACTGAAGCTTTCTTT. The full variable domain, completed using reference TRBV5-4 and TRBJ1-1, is ETGVTQSPTHLIKTRGQQVTLRCSSQSGHNTVSWYQQALGQGPQFIFQYYREEENGRGNFPPRFSGLQFPNYSSELNVNALELDDSALYLCASSLDYGDTEAFFGQGTRLTVV.

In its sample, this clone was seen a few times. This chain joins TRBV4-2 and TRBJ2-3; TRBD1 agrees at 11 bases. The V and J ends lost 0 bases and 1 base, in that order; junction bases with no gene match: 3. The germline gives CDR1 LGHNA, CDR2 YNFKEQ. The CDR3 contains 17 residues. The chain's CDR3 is CASSQELGQGGTDTQYF. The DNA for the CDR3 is TGTGCCAGCAGCCAAGAGTTGGGACAGGGGGGCACAGATACGCAGTATTTT.

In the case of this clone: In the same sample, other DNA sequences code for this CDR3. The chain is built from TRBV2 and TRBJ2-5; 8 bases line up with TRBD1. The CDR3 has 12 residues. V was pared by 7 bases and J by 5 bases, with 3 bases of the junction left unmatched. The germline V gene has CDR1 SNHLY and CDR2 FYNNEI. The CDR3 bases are TGTGCCAGCACCACAGGGGGGGAGACCCAGTACTTC. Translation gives CASTTGGETQYF.

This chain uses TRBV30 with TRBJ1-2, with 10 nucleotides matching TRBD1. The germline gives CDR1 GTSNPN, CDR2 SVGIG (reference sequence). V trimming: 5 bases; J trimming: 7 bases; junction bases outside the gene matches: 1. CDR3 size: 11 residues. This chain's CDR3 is CAWGQGVGYTF. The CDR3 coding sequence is TGTGCCTGGGGACAGGGGGTTGGCTACACCTTC.

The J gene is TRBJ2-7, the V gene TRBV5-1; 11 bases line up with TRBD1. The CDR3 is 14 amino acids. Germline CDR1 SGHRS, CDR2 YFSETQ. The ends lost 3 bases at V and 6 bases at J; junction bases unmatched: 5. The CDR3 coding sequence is TGCGCCAGCAGCTCGGGACAGGGGGTGGTCGAGCAGTACTTC. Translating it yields CASSSGQGVVEQYF.

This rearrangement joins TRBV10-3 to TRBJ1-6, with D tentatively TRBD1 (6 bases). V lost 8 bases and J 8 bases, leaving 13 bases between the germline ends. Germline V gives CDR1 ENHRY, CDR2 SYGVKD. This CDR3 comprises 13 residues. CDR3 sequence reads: CAIRDRIYSPLHF. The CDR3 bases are TGTGCCATCCGAGACAGGATCTATTCACCCCTCCACTTT.

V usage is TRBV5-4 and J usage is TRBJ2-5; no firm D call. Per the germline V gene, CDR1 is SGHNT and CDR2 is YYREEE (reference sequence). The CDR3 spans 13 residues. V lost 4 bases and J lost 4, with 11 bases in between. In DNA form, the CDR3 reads TGTGCCAGCAGCCTAGGGTGGAGAGAGACCCAGTACTTC. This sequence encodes CASSLGWRETQYF.